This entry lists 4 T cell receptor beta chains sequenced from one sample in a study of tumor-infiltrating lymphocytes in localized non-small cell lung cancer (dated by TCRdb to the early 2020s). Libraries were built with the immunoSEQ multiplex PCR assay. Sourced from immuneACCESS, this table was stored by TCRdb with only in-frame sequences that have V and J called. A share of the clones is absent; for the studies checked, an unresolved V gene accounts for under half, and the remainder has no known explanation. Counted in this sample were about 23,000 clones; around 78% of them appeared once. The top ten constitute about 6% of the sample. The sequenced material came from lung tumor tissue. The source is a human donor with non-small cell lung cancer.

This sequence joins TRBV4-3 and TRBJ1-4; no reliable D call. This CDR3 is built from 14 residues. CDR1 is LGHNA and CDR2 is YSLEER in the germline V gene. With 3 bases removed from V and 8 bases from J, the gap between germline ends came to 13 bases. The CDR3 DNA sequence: TGCGCCAGCAGCCAGGGGTACACTCGGGAAAAACTGTTTTTT. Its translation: CASSQGYTREKLFF.

The CDR3 sequence: CASSTLGSGVNNEQFF. In DNA form, the CDR3 reads TGTGCCAGCAGCACTCTGGGTAGCGGGGTCAACAATGAGCAGTTCTTC. This sequence joins TRBV7-2 and TRBJ2-1; 8 bases agree with TRBD2. Losses at the gene ends were 5 bases for V and 5 bases for J; bases not matched to a gene: 11. Per germline, CDR1 SGHTA and CDR2 FQGNSA. The CDR3 is 16 residues long.

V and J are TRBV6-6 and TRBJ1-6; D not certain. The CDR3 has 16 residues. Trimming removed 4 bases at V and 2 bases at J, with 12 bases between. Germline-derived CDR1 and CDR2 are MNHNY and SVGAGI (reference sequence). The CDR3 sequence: CASSFGQAAYNSPLHF. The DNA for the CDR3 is TGTGCCAGCAGTTTTGGCCAAGCTGCCTATAATTCACCCCTCCACTTT.

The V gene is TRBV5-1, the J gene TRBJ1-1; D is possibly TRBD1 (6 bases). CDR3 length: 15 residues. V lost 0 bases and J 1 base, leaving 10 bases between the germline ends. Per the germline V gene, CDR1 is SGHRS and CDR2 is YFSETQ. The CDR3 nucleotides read TGCGCCAGCAGCTTGGCCGGACAGACGAACACTGAAGCTTTCTTT. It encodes CASSLAGQTNTEAFF.